A selection of T cell receptor beta chains follows, all from one sample in a study of human T cells and chemical hapten exposure. Each CDR3 protein is one row after TCRdb ran MiXCR on the RACE reads. The sample includes more than 300,000 distinct CDR3 sequences, approximately 5% of them seen just once. The specimen was whole blood, collected in connection with sensitization to the hapten diphenylcyclopropenone (DPC). The receptors come from a woman between 18 and 30 years old with alopecia areata. Some clones in this sample may be carry-over from other donors' samples. Each CDR3 is given without its conserved first and last residue.

v_call,cdr3_aa
TRBV2,ASSEGLQNEKLF
TRBV6-5,ASSYSSSPSGNTIY
TRBV20-1,SAGRQRGGRNNEQF
TRBV20-1,SAPDRYEQY
TRBV5-1,ASSLQPQNTGELF
TRBV6-2/TRBV6-3,ASSYVAGGEQF
TRBV7-2,ASSLGLATDTQY
TRBV7-9,ASTPLQENVLT
TRBV7-2,ASSPPGQGIYGYT
TRBV7-9,ASSGSDYNSPLH
TRBV5-4,ASSLGTGRNTGELF
TRBV29-1,SVEGVYEQY
TRBV6-2/TRBV6-3,ASSIAGGTDTQY
TRBV5-1,ASRERFQRDTQY
TRBV29-1,SVPTVQLTPTDTQY
TRBV28,ASSLIRGNEQF
TRBV24-1,ATSDWTDGYT
TRBV12-3/TRBV12-4,ASSQTGKNTIY
TRBV6-5,ASSRGGNQPQH
TRBV18,ASSPRGAPKGYT
TRBV13,ASSYEVGGRADTQY
TRBV5-1,ASSFDRGSYEQY
TRBV10-3,AISESWQEGNTIY
TRBV4-2,ASSQDLKGGNQPQH
TRBV29-1,SAGDSNQPQH
TRBV7-2,ASSLGEWGAAF